Following are 22 T cell receptor beta chains from one sample sequenced in a study of tumor and adjacent non-tumor tissue in lung cancer. TCRbeta libraries were built with three rounds of nested PCR, modified from ARM-PCR. TCRdb independently ran MiXCR on the multiplex PCR reads; one entry per CDR3 protein. The sample lists over 100,000 distinct CDR3 sequences, around 75% occurring once. No cell sorting was done before RNA was extracted from the tissue. Sequencing was carried out using lung tumor tissue. These receptors came from a woman aged 55-70 years with non-small cell lung cancer.

As regards this clonotype: Since a much larger clone is just one base distant, this may be a read error. V and J are TRBV29-1 and TRBJ2-7, with D possibly TRBD1 on 6 matching bases. The CDR3 has 12 amino acids. Trimming stripped 4 bases from V and 4 bases from J, with 11 bases between. Looked up from germline, CDR1 is SQVTM and CDR2 is ANQGSEA. Here the CDR3 reads CSVAGVHYEQYF. CDR3 nucleotide sequence: TGCAGCGTTGCAGGGGTGCATTACGAGCAGTACTTC.

The CDR3 spells CASSIAAGSFTDTQYF. The CDR3, as DNA: TGCGCCAGCAGCATAGCAGCGGGAAGTTTTACAGATACGCAGTATTTT. The chain joins TRBV4-3 to TRBJ2-3, with 7 nucleotides matching TRBD2. V was clipped by 5 bases and J by 3 bases; unmatched bases: 11. This CDR3 is 16 amino acids long. Germline V gene data show CDR1 as LGHNA and CDR2 as YSLEER.

About this clonotype: A read error may be the cause here, since a much bigger clone is one base away. This rearrangement joins TRBV4-1 to TRBJ1-1; D unresolved. The V end was cut by 1 base, the J end by 0 bases, with 9 bases between. CDR3 length equals 15 residues. Germline CDR1 reads MGHRA; CDR2 reads YSYEKL. The CDR3 loop reads CASSQVGDMNTEAFF. The CDR3 nucleotides read TGCGCCAGCAGCCAAGTTGGGGATATGAACACTGAAGCTTTCTTT.

Note on this clonotype: The junction shows a germline mismatch at one end, possibly a read error. This rearrangement joins TRBV11-1 to TRBJ2-2; 9 nucleotides match TRBD1. Germline assignment: CDR1 SGHAT and CDR2 FQDESV (reference sequence). The length of the CDR3 is 16 residues. CDR3 sequence reads: CTSSAWTGVDTGELFF. The CDR3 region has the DNA TGTACCAGCAGCGCCTGGACAGGGGTGGACACGGGGGAGCTGTTTTTT.

A single count supports this clonotype. This clone may be a read error of a much larger clone one base away. V gene TRBV9 combines with J gene TRBJ2-3; D is perhaps TRBD1 (6 bases). CDR1 is SGDLS, CDR2 YYNGEE, per germline. There are 15 residues in the CDR3. The CDR3 coding sequence is TGTACCAGCAGCCTAGGACAGCCTTACACAGATACGCAGTATTTT. This gives the protein CTSSLGQPYTDTQYF.

To note about this clonotype: A read error may account for a junction end that differs from germline. CDR3 coding DNA: TGTGTCAGCAGGGATACAGGGGGCTGGAGCACTCAAACTTTCTTT. Amino acid sequence: CVSRDTGGWSTQTFF. The V gene is TRBV6-5, the J gene TRBJ1-1, with 9 bases lining up with TRBD1. Per the germline V gene, CDR1 is MNHEY and CDR2 is SVGAGI. The CDR3 covers 15 residues.

The gene calls are TRBV7-3 and TRBJ2-1, with unresolved D. CDR3 length equals 13 residues. Germline values: CDR1 SGHTA, CDR2 FQGTGA. With 3 bases removed from V and 8 bases from J, the gap between germline ends came to 11 bases. CDR3 sequence (DNA): TGTGCCAGCAGCTTCGGTCCTGCCCATGAGCAGTTCTTC. Protein product: CASSFGPAHEQFF.

On this clonotype: Possible read error: a much larger clone is one base away. Written as DNA, the CDR3 is TGTGCCAGCAGACTCAGTGCTACCGGGGAGCTGTTTTTT. This sequence encodes CASRLSATGELFF. V usage is TRBV6-5 and J usage is TRBJ2-2, with no clear D. The CDR3 sequence is 13 residues long. The V end was cut by 6 bases, the J end by 5 bases, with 10 bases between. CDR1 and CDR2 from the germline V gene are MNHEY and SVGAGI.

The chain employs TRBV6-6 and TRBJ1-1; no reliable D call. The CDR3 consists of 11 residues. Germline V gene sequence: CDR1 MNHNY, CDR2 SVGAGI (reference sequence). V was cut by 9 bases and J by 11 bases, with 16 bases left in between. The CDR3 sequence is CASTRECGAFF. CDR3 DNA sequence: TGTGCCAGTACGAGGGAATGTGGGGCTTTCTTT.

A remark on this clonotype: One base away lies a much larger clone, so this may be a sequencing read error. The V and J genes are TRBV6-1 and TRBJ2-1; 13 positions agree with TRBD2. Germline CDR1 is MNHNS and CDR2 is SASEGT. Unmatched junction bases numbered 12, after V lost 10 bases and J lost 9 bases. The CDR3 runs 15 residues. CDR3 in DNA: TGTGCCAACAGCTCGGGACTAGCGGGGAAAAGTGAGCAGTTCTTC. This translates into CANSSGLAGKSEQFF.

The genes are TRBV5-6 and TRBJ2-1, with no clear D. The length of the CDR3 is 16 residues. V dropped 7 bases and J dropped 5 bases, with 22 bases sitting between them. Germline V gene data show CDR1 as SGHDT and CDR2 as YYEEEE. The CDR3 spells CASDSFLVVDHNEQFF. CDR3 nucleotide sequence: TGTGCCAGCGACTCTTTCCTGGTGGTCGATCACAATGAGCAGTTCTTC.

In this sample, this clonotype turned up a few times. One base away lies a much larger clone, so this may be a sequencing read error. The rearrangement joins TRBV28 to TRBJ2-3; D not resolved. Germline V gene lookup returns CDR1 MDHEN and CDR2 SYDVKM. This CDR3 spans 15 amino acids. DNA of the CDR3: TGTACCAGCAGTTTGGTAGGGCAGCGCACAGATACGCAGTATTTT. This encodes CTSSLVGQRTDTQYF.

This chain connects TRBV6-1 to TRBJ2-3; D remains ambiguous. Per the germline V gene, CDR1 is MNHNS and CDR2 is SASEGT. The CDR3 totals 11 residues. V lost 7 bases, J lost 2 bases, and 4 bases lay in between. For the CDR3, the DNA is TGTGCCAGCATCTACACAGATACGCAGTATTTT. It is translated as CASIYTDTQYF.

For this clonotype: This clone may be a read error of a much larger clone one base away. The conserved phenylalanine or tryptophan normally closing the CDR3 is absent here, so this likely arose from a read error. The gene calls are TRBV4-2 and TRBJ2-5; a weak D match, TRBD2 (6 bases). Between the trimmed V and J ends, which lost 1 base and 5 bases, there was a span of 14 bases. The CDR3 is 15 residues long. Per germline, CDR1 LGHNA and CDR2 YNFKEQ. The DNA of the CDR3 is TGTGCCAGCAGCCAAGTGTCCGGGGGTTGGGAGACCCAGTACTCC. The encoded protein is CASSQVSGGWETQYS.

The chain recombines TRBV7-9 with TRBJ2-3; 7 nucleotides agree with TRBD1. The CDR3 is 13 residues long. Germline CDR1 reads SEHNR; CDR2 reads FQNEAQ (reference sequence). The J segment lost 7 bases and the V segment lost 5 bases, leaving 6 bases of the junction unmatched. CDR3 region: CASSPRGPNTQYF. The DNA for the CDR3 is TGTGCCAGCAGCCCGAGGGGGCCAAATACGCAGTATTTT.

A word on this clonotype: Sequence at one end of the junction differs from germline and may be a read error. The rearrangement joins TRBV4-3 to TRBJ2-7; D unclear. The CDR3 is 13 amino acids. Germline V gives CDR1 LGHNA, CDR2 YSLEER. The CDR3 bases are TGCGCCAGTAGCCAAGGCAGAAACCACGAGCAGCACTTC. It encodes CASSQGRNHEQHF.

The chain couples TRBV6-1 to TRBJ1-5; D is unclear. The CDR3 spans 17 residues. Per the germline V gene, CDR1 is MNHNS and CDR2 is SASEGT. CDR3 residues: CVRSEGKTAGNNQPQHF. Written as DNA, the CDR3 is TGTGTCAGGAGTGAGGGTAAGACGGCGGGGAACAATCAGCCCCAGCATTTT.

Of note for this clonotype: The conserved phenylalanine or tryptophan normally closing the CDR3 is absent here, so this likely arose from a read error. The genes are TRBV29-1 and TRBJ1-2; D is unclear. The CDR3 has 12 amino acids. Looked up from germline, CDR1 is SQVTM and CDR2 is ANQGSEA. The CDR3 here is CCVSWGKYGYTL. CDR3 nucleotide sequence: TGCTGCGTAAGCTGGGGAAAGTATGGCTACACCCTC.

About this clonotype itself: One end of the junction fails to match germline, which may point to a read error. The chain employs TRBV6-5 and TRBJ1-2, with TRBD1 matching 8 bases. The germline V gene has CDR1 MNHEY and CDR2 SVGAGI. CDR3 length: 16 amino acids. This CDR3 is CASNYGGAGGLSGYTF. As DNA, the CDR3 is TGTGCCAGCAATTACGGGGGGGCAGGGGGCTTGAGCGGCTACACCTTC.

This clonotype has a count of ten or more. This sequence joins TRBV20-1 and TRBJ2-7; TRBD1 matches at 12 bases. CDR1 and CDR2 (germline): DFQATT, SNEGSKA (reference sequence). V gave up 1 base and J gave up 4 bases; unmatched junction bases: 2. The length of the CDR3 is 14 residues. The CDR3 sequence: CSARGGQGAYEQYF. The CDR3 DNA is TGCAGTGCTAGAGGGGGACAGGGGGCATACGAGCAGTACTTC.

Comment on this clonotype: One end of the junction does not line up with germline, which may come from a read error. The chain uses TRBV20-1 and TRBJ1-5; possibly TRBD1 for D (5 bases). The CDR3 contains 16 residues. Looked up from germline, CDR1 is DFQATT and CDR2 is SNEGSKA (reference sequence). CDR3 sequence: CSAGGAGRPSNQPHHF. The CDR3 DNA follows: TGCAGTGCGGGTGGGGCAGGCCGGCCGAGCAATCAGCCCCATCATTTT.

J is TRBJ2-1 and V is TRBV11-2; 14 nucleotides agree with TRBD2. There are 22 residues in the CDR3. V trimming: 0 bases; J trimming: 0 bases; junction bases outside the gene matches: 13. CDR1 SGHAT and CDR2 FQNNGV come from the germline V gene. This CDR3 reads CASSLESTVGLAGGLSYNEQFF. For the CDR3, the DNA is TGTGCCAGCAGCTTAGAGTCGACGGTAGGACTAGCGGGAGGACTCTCCTACAATGAGCAGTTCTTC. The full variable domain, in which reference TRBV11-2 and TRBJ2-1 provide the parts outside the CDR3, is EAGVAQSPRYKIIEKRQSVAFWCNPISGHATLYWYQQILGQGPKLLIQFQNNGVVDDSQLPKDRFSAERLKGVDSTLKIQPAKLEDSAVYLCASSLESTVGLAGGLSYNEQFFGPGTRLTVL.